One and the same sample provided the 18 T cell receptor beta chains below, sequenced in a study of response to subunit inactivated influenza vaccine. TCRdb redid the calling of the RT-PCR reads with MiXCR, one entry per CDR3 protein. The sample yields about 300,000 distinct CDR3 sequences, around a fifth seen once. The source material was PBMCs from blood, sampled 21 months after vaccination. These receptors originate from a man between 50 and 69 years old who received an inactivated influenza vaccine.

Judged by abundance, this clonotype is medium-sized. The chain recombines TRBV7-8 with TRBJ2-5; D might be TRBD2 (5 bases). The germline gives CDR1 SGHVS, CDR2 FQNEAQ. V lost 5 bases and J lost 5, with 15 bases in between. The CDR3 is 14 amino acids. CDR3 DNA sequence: TGTGCCAGCAGCCATTATCCCCCGGGGGAGACCCAGTACTTC. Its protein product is CASSHYPPGETQYF.

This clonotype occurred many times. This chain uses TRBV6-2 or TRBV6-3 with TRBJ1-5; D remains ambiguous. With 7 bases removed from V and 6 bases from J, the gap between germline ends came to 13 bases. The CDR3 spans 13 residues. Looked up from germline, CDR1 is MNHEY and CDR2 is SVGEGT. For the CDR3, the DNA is TGTGCCAGCACAACCCGAGACGGTCAGCCCCAGCATTTT. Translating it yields CASTTRDGQPQHF.

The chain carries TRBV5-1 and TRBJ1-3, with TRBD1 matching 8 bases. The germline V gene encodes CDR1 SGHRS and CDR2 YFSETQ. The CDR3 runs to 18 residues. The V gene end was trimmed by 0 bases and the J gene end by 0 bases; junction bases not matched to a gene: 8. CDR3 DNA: TGCGCCAGCAGCTTGGAAGGACAGGGACGGATCTCTGGAAACACCATATATTTT. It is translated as CASSLEGQGRISGNTIYF.

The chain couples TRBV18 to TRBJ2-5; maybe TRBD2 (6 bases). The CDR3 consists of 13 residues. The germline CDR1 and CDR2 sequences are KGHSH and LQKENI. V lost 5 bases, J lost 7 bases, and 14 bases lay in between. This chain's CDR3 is CASSTRDGGTQYF. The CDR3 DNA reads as TGTGCCAGCTCAACCCGGGACGGGGGGACCCAGTACTTC.

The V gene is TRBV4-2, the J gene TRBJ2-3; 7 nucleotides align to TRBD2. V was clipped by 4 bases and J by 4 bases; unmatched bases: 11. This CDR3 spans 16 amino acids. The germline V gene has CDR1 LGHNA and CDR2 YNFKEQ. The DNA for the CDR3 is TGTGCCAGCAGCCCCCTAGGCGCGGGAGTTCCAGATACGCAGTATTTT. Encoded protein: CASSPLGAGVPDTQYF.

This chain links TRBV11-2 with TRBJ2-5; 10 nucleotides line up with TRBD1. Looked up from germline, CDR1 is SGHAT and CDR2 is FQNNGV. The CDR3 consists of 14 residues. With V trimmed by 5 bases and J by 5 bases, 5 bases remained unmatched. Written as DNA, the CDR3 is TGTGCCAGCAGCCGGGACAGGGGCGCGGAGACCCAGTACTTC. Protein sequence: CASSRDRGAETQYF.

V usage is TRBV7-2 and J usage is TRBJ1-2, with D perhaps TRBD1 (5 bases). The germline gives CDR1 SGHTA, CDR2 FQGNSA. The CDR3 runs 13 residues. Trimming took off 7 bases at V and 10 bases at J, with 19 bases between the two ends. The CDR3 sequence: CASTLGTEVIYTF. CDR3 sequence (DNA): TGTGCCAGCACACTCGGGACTGAGGTCATCTACACCTTC.

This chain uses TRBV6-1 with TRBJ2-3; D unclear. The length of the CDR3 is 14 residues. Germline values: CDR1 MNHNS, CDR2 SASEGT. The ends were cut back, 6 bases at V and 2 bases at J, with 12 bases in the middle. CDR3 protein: CASSPVIFTDTQYF. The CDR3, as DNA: TGTGCCAGCAGCCCCGTCATTTTCACAGATACGCAGTATTTT.

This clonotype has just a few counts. The CDR3 here is CSAIERLYGYTF. For the CDR3, the DNA is TGCAGTGCTATAGAGCGTCTCTATGGCTACACCTTC. The rearrangement joins TRBV20-1 to TRBJ1-2; D is unresolved. Germline loops: CDR1 DFQATT, CDR2 SNEGSKA (reference sequence). The CDR3 totals 12 residues. Deletions cut 4 bases from V and 4 bases from J, with 10 bases between.

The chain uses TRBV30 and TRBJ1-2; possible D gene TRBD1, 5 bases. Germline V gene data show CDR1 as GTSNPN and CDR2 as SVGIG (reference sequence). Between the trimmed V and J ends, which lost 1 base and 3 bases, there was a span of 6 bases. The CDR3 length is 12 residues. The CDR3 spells CAWSAGDYGYTF. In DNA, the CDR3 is TGTGCCTGGAGTGCGGGGGACTATGGCTACACCTTC.

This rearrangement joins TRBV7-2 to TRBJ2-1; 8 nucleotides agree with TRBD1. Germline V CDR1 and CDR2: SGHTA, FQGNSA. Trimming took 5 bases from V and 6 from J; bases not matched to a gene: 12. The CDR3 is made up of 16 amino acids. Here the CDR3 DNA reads TGTGCCAGCAGCAGAATCGGACAGGGTATTTTCAATGAGCAGTTCTTC. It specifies CASSRIGQGIFNEQFF.

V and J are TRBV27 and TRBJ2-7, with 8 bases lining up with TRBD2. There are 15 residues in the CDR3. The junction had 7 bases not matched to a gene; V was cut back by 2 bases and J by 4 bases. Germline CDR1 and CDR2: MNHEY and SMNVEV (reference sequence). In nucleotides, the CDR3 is TGTGCCAGCAGTTTAATTGGCGGGAGGTCGTACGAGCAGTACTTC. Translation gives CASSLIGGRSYEQYF.

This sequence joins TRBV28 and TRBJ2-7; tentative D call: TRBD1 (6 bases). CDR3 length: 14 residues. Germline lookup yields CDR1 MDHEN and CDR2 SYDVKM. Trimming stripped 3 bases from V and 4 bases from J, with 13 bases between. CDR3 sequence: CASSFAQGQYEQYF. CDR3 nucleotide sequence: TGTGCCAGCAGTTTCGCCCAGGGACAATACGAGCAGTACTTC.

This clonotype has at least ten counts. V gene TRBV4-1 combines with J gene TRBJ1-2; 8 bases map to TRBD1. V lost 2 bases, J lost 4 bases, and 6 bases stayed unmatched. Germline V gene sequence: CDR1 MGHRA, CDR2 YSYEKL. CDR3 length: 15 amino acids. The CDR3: CASSQHQGAGYGYTF. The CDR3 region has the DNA TGCGCCAGCAGCCAACATCAGGGGGCGGGCTATGGCTACACCTTC.

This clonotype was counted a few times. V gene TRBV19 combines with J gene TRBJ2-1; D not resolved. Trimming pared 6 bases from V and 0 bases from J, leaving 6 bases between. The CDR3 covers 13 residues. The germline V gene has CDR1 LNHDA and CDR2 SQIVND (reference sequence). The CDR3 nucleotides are TGTGCCAGTAGCGAAAACTCCTACAATGAGCAGTTCTTC. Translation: CASSENSYNEQFF.

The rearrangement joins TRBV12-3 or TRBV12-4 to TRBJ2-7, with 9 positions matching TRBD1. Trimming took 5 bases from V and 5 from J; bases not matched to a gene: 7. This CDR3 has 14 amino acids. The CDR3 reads CASSGTGRGDEQYF. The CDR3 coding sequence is TGTGCCAGCAGTGGGACAGGGCGTGGGGACGAGCAGTACTTC.

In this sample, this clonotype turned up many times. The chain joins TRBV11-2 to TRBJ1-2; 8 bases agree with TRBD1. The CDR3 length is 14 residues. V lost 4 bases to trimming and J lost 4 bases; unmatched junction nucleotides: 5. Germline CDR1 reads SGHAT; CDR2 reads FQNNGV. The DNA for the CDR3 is TGTGCCAGCAGCTACGGACAGGGAGGCTATGGCTACACCTTC. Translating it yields CASSYGQGGYGYTF.

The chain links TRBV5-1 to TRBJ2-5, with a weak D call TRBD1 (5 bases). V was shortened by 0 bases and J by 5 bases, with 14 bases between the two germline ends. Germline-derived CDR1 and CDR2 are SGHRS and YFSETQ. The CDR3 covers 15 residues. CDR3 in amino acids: CASSLEQANRETQYF. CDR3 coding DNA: TGCGCCAGCAGCTTGGAACAGGCAAATCGGGAGACCCAGTACTTC.